The clone carrying this T cell receptor (beta chain) was found a few times. Its antigen is not identified. The sample originates from a study of T-cell memory formation after mild COVID-19. Study in general: TCR clusters were largely donor specific.

TCRdb reanalysed the 5' RACE reads using MiXCR and keeps one entry per CDR3 protein. Here the sample spans roughly 400,000 distinct CDR3 sequences, approximately 15% being singletons. Overall study results and limits: Researchers report contracting CD4+ clones mostly in CM and EM, with CD8+ clones in EMRA. Later expanders leaned CD4+, whereas day 15 to 85 contracting clones were balanced CD4/CD8. The pre-infection memory compartment contained some responding clones, suggesting cross-reactive memory joined.

CDR3 size: 12 residues. The ends were cut back, 10 bases at V and 2 bases at J, with 10 bases in the middle. Germline CDR1 and CDR2: ENHRY and SYGVKD. The origin of this receptor is a man between 18 and 35 years old who had mild COVID-19 (a few samples of this study predate the infection). Cell type and time point are not known. The V gene is TRBV10-3, the J gene TRBJ2-3, with D possibly TRBD2 on 6 matching bases. Sequenced material: PBMCs or a T cell subset sorted from them (not recorded which). The CDR3, as DNA: TGTGCCACAGGGACTGACACAGATACGCAGTATTTT. Translation: CATGTDTDTQYF.